Following are 17 T cell receptor beta chains from one sample sequenced in a study of cytomegalovirus exposure and HLA in healthy donors. Amplification used 60 Vbeta primers and 13 Jbeta primers. The data were produced by immunoSEQ multiplex PCR, yet TCRdb's version contains in-frame clones alone and is incomplete. The sample has approximately 76,000 clones; more than 65% are singletons. Material for sequencing was PBMCs. All receptors derive from a woman in her forties in good health and CMV-seropositive.

A word on this clone: An end of the junction differs from the germline gene, which may be a read error. Different DNA sequences within this sample yield the same CDR3. The chain couples TRBV6-5 to TRBJ1-6; D not resolved. Germline CDR1 and CDR2: MNHEY and SVGAGI. The CDR3 consists of 14 residues. The CDR3 is CASSYGTNNSPLHF. The DNA of the CDR3 is TGTGCCAGCAGTTACGGCACAAATAATTCCCCCCTCCACTTT.

This clone was picked up many times. The gene calls are TRBV7-8 and TRBJ1-5, with TRBD1 as a possible D gene (6 bases). The germline gives CDR1 SGHVS, CDR2 FQNEAQ. The CDR3 length is 16 residues. Trimming cost V 5 bases and J 0 bases, with 14 bases left between them. This CDR3 is CASSQRDITSNQPQHF. The DNA for the CDR3 is TGTGCCAGCAGCCAGCGGGACATCACTAGCAATCAGCCCCAGCATTTT.

The chain carries TRBV11-2 and TRBJ2-7; perhaps TRBD1 as D (5 bases). Germline lookup yields CDR1 SGHAT and CDR2 FQNNGV. The germline V and J ends were trimmed by 3 bases and 4 bases, with 10 bases remaining between them. The length of the CDR3 is 13 residues. As DNA, the CDR3 is TGTGCCAGCAGCTTTGCGCGACAGTACGAGCAGTACTTC. Translated: CASSFARQYEQYF.

The genes are TRBV7-6 and TRBJ1-3; D is undetermined. Between the trimmed V and J ends, which lost 5 bases and 0 bases, there was a span of 14 bases. The CDR3 consists of 16 residues. The germline CDR1 and CDR2 sequences are SGHVS and FNYEAQ. Written as DNA, the CDR3 is TGTGCCAGCAGCCGCAAATTTGGCCCCTCTGGAAACACCATATATTTT. Translation gives CASSRKFGPSGNTIYF.

The chain links TRBV14 to TRBJ2-1, with 10 positions matching TRBD2. In germline, CDR1 is SGHDN, CDR2 FVKESK. V lost 4 bases to trimming and J lost 9 bases; unmatched junction nucleotides: 18. The CDR3 consists of 18 residues. CDR3 bases: TGTGCCAGCAGCCCGACTTTCGCACTAGCGGGATCTCAATTTGAGCAGTTCTTC. Protein product: CASSPTFALAGSQFEQFF.

The chain links TRBV5-1 to TRBJ2-5, with no clear D. CDR3 size: 13 residues. V lost 4 bases and J 0 bases, leaving 7 bases between the germline ends. In germline, CDR1 is SGHRS, CDR2 YFSETQ. Here the CDR3 reads CASSDLNQETQYF. CDR3 nucleotides: TGCGCCAGCAGCGACTTAAACCAAGAGACCCAGTACTTC.

This clone came up a few times. The V and J genes are TRBV15 and TRBJ2-2; D unclear. The CDR3 covers 15 residues. Germline V gene lookup returns CDR1 LNHNV and CDR2 YYDKDF (reference sequence). The V end lost 0 bases, the J end lost 2 bases, and 7 bases lay between the germline ends. The CDR3, as DNA: TGTGCCACCAGCAGAGAGATTAGCAACACCGGGGAGCTGTTTTTT. Its protein is CATSREISNTGELFF.

The chain uses TRBV7-9 and TRBJ2-7, with 11 bases matching TRBD2. The CDR3 runs 15 residues. V gave up 5 bases and J gave up 7 bases; unmatched junction bases: 10. Germline V lookup: CDR1 SEHNR, CDR2 FQNEAQ (reference sequence). In DNA, the CDR3 is TGTGCCAGCAGCCTCCTAGCGGGAGGCGCAGGGGAGCAGTACTTC. It codes for CASSLLAGGAGEQYF.

This rearrangement joins TRBV4-3 to TRBJ2-1; possible D gene TRBD1, 6 bases. Per the germline V gene, CDR1 is LGHNA and CDR2 is YSLEER. Deletions cut 0 bases from V and 2 bases from J, with 20 bases between. This CDR3 contains 19 residues. CDR3 region: CASSQDSPGAYRAYNEQFF. CDR3 in DNA: TGCGCCAGCAGCCAAGATAGCCCAGGCGCTTACAGGGCCTACAATGAGCAGTTCTTC.

This clone was seen only a few times. The chain joins TRBV4-1 to TRBJ1-5; no firm D call. There are 17 residues in the CDR3. Germline V gene lookup returns CDR1 MGHRA and CDR2 YSYEKL. Trimming took off 7 bases at V and 0 bases at J, with 19 bases between the two ends. This CDR3 is CASIRGIDAGSNQPQHF. As DNA, the CDR3 is TGCGCCAGCATCCGCGGGATTGACGCGGGTAGCAATCAGCCCCAGCATTTT.

The chain links TRBV19 to TRBJ1-2; D perhaps matches TRBD1 (6 bases). Trimming pared 3 bases from V and 8 bases from J, leaving 13 bases between. Germline-derived CDR1 and CDR2 are LNHDA and SQIVND (reference sequence). This CDR3 contains 13 residues. The CDR3 bases are TGTGCCAGTAGTATCAGGCAGGGGTCGGGCTACACCTTC. This gives the protein CASSIRQGSGYTF.

This rearrangement joins TRBV6-5 to TRBJ2-5; D may be TRBD1 (6 bases). The J call may be faulty, since TRBJ2-7 better matches the DNA end. The CDR3 has 13 residues. Per the germline V gene, CDR1 is MNHEY and CDR2 is SVGAGI. Here the CDR3 reads CASSIRDNHEQYF. CDR3 nucleotide sequence: TGTGCCAGCAGTATCCGGGACAACCACGAGCAGTACTTC.

The chain joins TRBV7-9 to TRBJ1-1; D gene unclear. CDR1 and CDR2 (germline): SEHNR, FQNEAQ (reference sequence). The CDR3 sequence is 14 residues long. The V end lost 8 bases, the J end lost 2 bases, and 15 bases lay between the germline ends. The CDR3 loop reads CASHQYGANTEAFF. The CDR3 DNA reads TGTGCCAGCCACCAATATGGAGCTAACACTGAAGCTTTCTTT.

This chain uses TRBV18 with TRBJ1-5, with 9 bases matching TRBD1. The germline V gene encodes CDR1 KGHSH and CDR2 LQKENI. The CDR3 spans 14 residues. Unmatched junction bases numbered 3, after V lost 4 bases and J lost 5 bases. CDR3: CASSQGQGHQPQHF. DNA for the CDR3: TGTGCCAGCTCACAGGGACAGGGCCATCAGCCCCAGCATTTT. Using reference TRBV18 and TRBJ1-5 for the parts outside the CDR3, the full variable domain is NAGVMQNPRHLVRRRGQEARLRCSPMKGHSHVYWYRQLPEEGLKFMVYLQKENIIDESGMPKERFSAEFPKEGPSILRIQQVVRGDSAAYFCASSQGQGHQPQHFGDGTRLSIL.

The gene calls are TRBV5-1 and TRBJ2-7; TRBD1 aligns across 8 bases. With 4 bases clipped from V and 2 bases from J, the junction kept 11 bases outside the gene matches. This CDR3 is 16 amino acids long. Germline V lookup: CDR1 SGHRS, CDR2 YFSETQ. CDR3 amino acids: CASSQTPGQAPYEQYF. The CDR3 DNA is TGCGCCAGCAGCCAAACTCCGGGACAGGCCCCCTACGAGCAGTACTTC.

A single count supports this clone. The chain links TRBV15 to TRBJ2-4; 7 bases fit TRBD1. The CDR3 extends over 16 amino acids. V shed 3 bases, J shed 1 base, and the junction held 6 bases outside the gene matches. Germline V CDR1 and CDR2: LNHNV, YYDKDF (reference sequence). CDR3 DNA: TGTGCCACCAGCAGGGGACAGCAAGGGGCCAAAAACATTCAGTACTTC. Protein product: CATSRGQQGAKNIQYF.

The chain couples TRBV11-2 to TRBJ2-1; the match to TRBD2 covers 13 bases. The V segment lost 2 bases and the J segment 4 bases; nucleotides outside the gene matches: 5. The CDR3 consists of 17 residues. The germline V gene has CDR1 SGHAT and CDR2 FQNNGV. The CDR3 bases are TGTGCCAGCAGCTTAACGACTAGCGGGGGGAAATACAATGAGCAGTTCTTC. It encodes CASSLTTSGGKYNEQFF. Variable domain in full (rest from reference TRBV11-2 and TRBJ2-1): EAGVAQSPRYKIIEKRQSVAFWCNPISGHATLYWYQQILGQGPKLLIQFQNNGVVDDSQLPKDRFSAERLKGVDSTLKIQPAKLEDSAVYLCASSLTTSGGKYNEQFFGPGTRLTVL.